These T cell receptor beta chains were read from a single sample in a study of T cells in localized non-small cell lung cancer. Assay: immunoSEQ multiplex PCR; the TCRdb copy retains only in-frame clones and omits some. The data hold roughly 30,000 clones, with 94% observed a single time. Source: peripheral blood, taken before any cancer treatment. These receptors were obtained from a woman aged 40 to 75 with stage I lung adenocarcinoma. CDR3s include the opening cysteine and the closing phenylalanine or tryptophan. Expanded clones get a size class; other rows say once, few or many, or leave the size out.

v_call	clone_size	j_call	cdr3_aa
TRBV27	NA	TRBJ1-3	CASSPGWMAGNTIYF
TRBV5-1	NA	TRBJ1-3	CASSFGRGDSGNTIYF
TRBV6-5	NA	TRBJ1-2	CASSYSARKGNYTF
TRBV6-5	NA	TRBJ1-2	CASSYVALYGYTF
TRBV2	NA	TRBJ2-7	CAGQRGGLSYEQYF
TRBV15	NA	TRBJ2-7	CATSRERQSYEQYF
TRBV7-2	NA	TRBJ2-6	CASSLSLGTGANVLTF
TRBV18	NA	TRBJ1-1	CASSPGRMNTEAFF
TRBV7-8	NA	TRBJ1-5	CASSPKRGQGAIGQPQHF
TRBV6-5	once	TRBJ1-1	CATVSGTEAFF
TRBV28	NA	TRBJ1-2	CASSSPRGAGGYTF
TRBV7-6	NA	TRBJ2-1	CASSARGGGGNEQFF
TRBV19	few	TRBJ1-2	CASRGQGYEAYGYTF
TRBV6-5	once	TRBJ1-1	CASSYGGLRSNTEAFF
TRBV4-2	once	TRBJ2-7	CASSQAGTGDYEQYF
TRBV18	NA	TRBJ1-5	CASSPSGGISNQPQHF
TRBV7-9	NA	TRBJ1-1	CASGSRDRGEAFF
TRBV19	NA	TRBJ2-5	CASSARGEETQYF
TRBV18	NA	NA	CASSPGTGSYEQYF
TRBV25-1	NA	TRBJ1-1	CASSVTGMNTEAFF
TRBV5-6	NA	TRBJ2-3	CASSWGQGADTQYF